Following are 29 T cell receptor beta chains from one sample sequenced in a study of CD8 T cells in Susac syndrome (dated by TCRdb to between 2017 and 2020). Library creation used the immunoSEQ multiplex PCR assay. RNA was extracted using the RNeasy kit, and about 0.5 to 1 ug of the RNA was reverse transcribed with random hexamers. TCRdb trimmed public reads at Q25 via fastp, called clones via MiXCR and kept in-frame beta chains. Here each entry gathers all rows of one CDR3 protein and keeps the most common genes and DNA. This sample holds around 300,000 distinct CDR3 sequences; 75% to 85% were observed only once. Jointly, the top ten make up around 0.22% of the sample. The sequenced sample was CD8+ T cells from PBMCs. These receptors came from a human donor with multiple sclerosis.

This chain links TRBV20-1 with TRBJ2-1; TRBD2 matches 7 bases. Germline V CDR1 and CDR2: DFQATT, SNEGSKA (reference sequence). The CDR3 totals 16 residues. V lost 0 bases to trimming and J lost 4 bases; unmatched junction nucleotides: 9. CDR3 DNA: TGCAGTGCTAGAGATGGACCAGGCGGGAGATACAATGAGCAGTTCTTC. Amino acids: CSARDGPGGRYNEQFF.

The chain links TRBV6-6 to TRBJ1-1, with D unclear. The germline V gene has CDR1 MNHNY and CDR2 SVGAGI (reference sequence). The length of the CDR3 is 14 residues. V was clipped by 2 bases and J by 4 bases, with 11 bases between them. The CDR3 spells CASSYKGAGTEAFF. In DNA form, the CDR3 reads TGTGCCAGCAGTTACAAAGGCGCGGGCACTGAAGCTTTCTTT.

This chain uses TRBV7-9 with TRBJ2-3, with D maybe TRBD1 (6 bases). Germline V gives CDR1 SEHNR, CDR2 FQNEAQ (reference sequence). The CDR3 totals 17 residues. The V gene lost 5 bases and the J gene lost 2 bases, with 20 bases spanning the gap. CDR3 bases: TGTGCCAGCAGCCATGGGGGCGGTCGACCCCCCACAGATACGCAGTATTTT. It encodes CASSHGGGRPPTDTQYF.

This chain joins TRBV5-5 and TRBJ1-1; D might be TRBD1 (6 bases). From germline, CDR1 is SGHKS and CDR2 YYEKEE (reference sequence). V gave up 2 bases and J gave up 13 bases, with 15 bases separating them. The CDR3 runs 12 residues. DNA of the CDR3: TGTGCCAGCAGCTTAGAACTACAGGGAGTTTTCTTT. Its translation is CASSLELQGVFF.

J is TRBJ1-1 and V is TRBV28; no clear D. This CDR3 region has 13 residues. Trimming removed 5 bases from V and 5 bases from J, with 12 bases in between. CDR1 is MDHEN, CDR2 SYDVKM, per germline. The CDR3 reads CASSLYSETEAFF. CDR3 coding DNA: TGTGCCAGCAGTCTATACAGTGAAACTGAAGCTTTCTTT.

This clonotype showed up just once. CDR3 residues: CATSVASGETQYF. The DNA for the CDR3 is TGTGCCACCAGCGTAGCTAGCGGGGAGACCCAGTACTTC. V is TRBV15 and J is TRBJ2-5; TRBD2 matches 8 bases. V was clipped by 5 bases and J by 5 bases; unmatched bases: 4. This CDR3 region has 13 residues. CDR1 and CDR2 (germline): LNHNV, YYDKDF (reference sequence).

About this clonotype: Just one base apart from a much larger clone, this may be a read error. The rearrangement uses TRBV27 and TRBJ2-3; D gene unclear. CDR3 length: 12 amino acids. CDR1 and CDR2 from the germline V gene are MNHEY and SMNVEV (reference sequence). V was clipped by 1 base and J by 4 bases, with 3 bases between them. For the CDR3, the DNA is TGTGCCAGCAGTTTATGGGCAGATACGCAGTATTTT. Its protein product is CASSLWADTQYF.

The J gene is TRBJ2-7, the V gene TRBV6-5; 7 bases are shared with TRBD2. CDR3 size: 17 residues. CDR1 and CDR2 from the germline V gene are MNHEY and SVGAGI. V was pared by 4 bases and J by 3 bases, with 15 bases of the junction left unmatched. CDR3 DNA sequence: TGTGCCAGCAGTTCAACCTTACCGGGACTATCGTACTACGAGCAGTACTTC. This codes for CASSSTLPGLSYYEQYF.

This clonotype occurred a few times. CDR3 protein: CASSLGTDSYEQYF. Here the CDR3 DNA reads TGTGCCAGCAGCTTAGGTACAGACTCCTACGAGCAGTACTTC. The V call is TRBV13, the J call TRBJ2-7; D ambiguous. The germline V and J ends were trimmed by 0 bases and 0 bases, with 6 bases remaining between them. The CDR3 is made up of 14 amino acids. From germline, CDR1 is PRHDT and CDR2 FYEKMQ (reference sequence).

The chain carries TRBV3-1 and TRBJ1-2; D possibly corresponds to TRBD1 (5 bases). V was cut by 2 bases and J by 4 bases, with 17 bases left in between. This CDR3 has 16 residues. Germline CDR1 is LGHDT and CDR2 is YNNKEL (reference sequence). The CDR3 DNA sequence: TGTGCCAGCAGCCAATTTGGCAGGGAATCCTCCTATGGCTACACCTTC. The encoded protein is CASSQFGRESSYGYTF.

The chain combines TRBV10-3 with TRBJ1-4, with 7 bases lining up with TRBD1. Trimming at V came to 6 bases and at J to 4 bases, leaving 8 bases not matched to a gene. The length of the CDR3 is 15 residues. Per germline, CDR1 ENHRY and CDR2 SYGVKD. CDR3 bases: TGTGCCATCAGCGAGACAGGGACTGATAATGAAAAACTGTTTTTT. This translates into CAISETGTDNEKLFF.

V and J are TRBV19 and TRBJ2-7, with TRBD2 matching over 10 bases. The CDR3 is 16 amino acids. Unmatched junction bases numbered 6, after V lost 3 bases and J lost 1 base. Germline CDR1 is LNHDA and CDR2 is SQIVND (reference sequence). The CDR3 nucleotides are TGTGCCAGTAGTATTGGACTAGCGGAAGGTTCCTACGAGCAGTACTTC. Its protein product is CASSIGLAEGSYEQYF.

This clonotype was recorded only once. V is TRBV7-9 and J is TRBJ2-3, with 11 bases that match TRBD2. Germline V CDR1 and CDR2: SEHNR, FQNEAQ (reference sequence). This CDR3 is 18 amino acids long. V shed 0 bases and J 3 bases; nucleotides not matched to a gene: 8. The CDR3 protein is CASSLAPLAGGLTDTQYF. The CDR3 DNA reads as TGTGCCAGCAGCTTAGCCCCGCTAGCGGGGGGTTTAACAGATACGCAGTATTTT.

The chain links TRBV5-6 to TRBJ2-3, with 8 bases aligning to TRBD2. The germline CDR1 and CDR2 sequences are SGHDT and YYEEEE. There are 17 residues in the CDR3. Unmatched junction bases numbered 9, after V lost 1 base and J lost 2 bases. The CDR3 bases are TGTGCCAGCAGCTTGAAGGCCGCTAGCGGGCTCACAGATACGCAGTATTTT. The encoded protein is CASSLKAASGLTDTQYF.

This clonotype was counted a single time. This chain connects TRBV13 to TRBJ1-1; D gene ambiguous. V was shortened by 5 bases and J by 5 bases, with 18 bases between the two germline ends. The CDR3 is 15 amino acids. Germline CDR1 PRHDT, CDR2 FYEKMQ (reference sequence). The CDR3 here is CASSPGAGMGTEAFF. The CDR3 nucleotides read TGTGCCAGCAGCCCGGGAGCAGGAATGGGGACTGAAGCTTTCTTT. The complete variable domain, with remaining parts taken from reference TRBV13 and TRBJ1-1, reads AAGVIQSPRHLIKEKRETATLKCYPIPRHDTVYWYQQGPGQDPQFLISFYEKMQSDKGSIPDRFSAQQFSDYHSELNMSSLELGDSALYFCASSPGAGMGTEAFFGQGTRLTVV.

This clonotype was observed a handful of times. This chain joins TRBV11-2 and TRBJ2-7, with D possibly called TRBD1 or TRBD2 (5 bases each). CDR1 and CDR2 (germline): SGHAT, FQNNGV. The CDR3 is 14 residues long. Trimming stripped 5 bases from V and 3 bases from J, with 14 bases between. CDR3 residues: CASSAPGTVYEQYF. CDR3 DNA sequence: TGTGCCAGCAGCGCCCCCGGGACGGTCTACGAGCAGTACTTC.

The CDR3 sequence: CASSPQGGIGELFF. DNA of the CDR3: TGTGCCAGCAGTCCCCAGGGGGGAATCGGGGAGCTGTTTTTT. The chain recombines TRBV7-9 with TRBJ2-2, with D maybe TRBD1 (7 bases). Trimming pared 6 bases from V and 7 bases from J, leaving 15 bases between. Per germline, CDR1 SEHNR and CDR2 FQNEAQ (reference sequence). The CDR3 is 14 residues long.

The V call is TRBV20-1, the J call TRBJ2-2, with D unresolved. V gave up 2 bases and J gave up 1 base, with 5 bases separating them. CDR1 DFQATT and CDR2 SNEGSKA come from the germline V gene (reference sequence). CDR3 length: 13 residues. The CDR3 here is CSARNGNTGELFF. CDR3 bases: TGCAGTGCTAGAAACGGGAACACCGGGGAGCTGTTTTTT.

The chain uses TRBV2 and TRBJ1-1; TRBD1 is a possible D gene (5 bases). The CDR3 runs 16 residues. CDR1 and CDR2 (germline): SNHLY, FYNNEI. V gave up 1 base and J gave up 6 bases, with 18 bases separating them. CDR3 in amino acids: CASSEERETAGPEAFF. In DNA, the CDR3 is TGTGCCAGCAGTGAAGAACGGGAAACCGCGGGACCTGAAGCTTTCTTT.

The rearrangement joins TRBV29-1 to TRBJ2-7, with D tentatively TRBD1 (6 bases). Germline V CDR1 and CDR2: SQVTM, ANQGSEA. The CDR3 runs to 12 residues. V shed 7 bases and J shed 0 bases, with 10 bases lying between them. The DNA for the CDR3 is TGCAGCGGGACAGCCAGCTCCTACGAGCAGTACTTC. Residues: CSGTASSYEQYF.

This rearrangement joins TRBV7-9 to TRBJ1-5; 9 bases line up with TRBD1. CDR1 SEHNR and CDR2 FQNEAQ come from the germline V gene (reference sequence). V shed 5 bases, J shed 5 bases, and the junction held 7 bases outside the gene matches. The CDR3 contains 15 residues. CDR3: CASSRTGVRDQPQHF. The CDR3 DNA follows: TGTGCCAGCAGCCGGACAGGGGTAAGGGATCAGCCCCAGCATTTT.

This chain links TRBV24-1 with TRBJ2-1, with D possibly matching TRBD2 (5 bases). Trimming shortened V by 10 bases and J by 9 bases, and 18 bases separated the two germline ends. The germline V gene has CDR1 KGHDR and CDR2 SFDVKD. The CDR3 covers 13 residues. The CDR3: CATSASSEGEQFF. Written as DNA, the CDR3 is TGTGCCACTTCAGCCTCCAGTGAGGGTGAGCAGTTCTTC.

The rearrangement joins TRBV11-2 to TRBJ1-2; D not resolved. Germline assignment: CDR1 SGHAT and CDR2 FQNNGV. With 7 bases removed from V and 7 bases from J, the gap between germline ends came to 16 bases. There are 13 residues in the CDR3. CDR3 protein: CASNIREGAGYTF. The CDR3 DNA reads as TGTGCCAGCAACATCCGAGAGGGCGCTGGCTACACCTTC.

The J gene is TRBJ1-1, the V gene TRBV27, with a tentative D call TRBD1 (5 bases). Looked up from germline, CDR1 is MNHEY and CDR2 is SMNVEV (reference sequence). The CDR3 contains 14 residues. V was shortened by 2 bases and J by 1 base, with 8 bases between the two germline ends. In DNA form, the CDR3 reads TGTGCCAGCAGTTTAGACGGGACGAACACTGAAGCTTTCTTT. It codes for CASSLDGTNTEAFF.

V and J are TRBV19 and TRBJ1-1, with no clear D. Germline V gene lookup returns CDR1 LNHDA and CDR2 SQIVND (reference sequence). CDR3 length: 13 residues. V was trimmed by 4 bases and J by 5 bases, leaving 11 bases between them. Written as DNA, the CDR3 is TGTGCCAGTAGTAATCTAGGGATGACTGAAGCTTTCTTT. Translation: CASSNLGMTEAFF.

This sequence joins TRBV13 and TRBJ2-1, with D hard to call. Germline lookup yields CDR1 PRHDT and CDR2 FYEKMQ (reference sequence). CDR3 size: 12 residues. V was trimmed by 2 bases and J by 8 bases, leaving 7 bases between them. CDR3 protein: CASSLREHEQFF. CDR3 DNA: TGTGCCAGCAGCTTACGAGAACATGAGCAGTTCTTC.

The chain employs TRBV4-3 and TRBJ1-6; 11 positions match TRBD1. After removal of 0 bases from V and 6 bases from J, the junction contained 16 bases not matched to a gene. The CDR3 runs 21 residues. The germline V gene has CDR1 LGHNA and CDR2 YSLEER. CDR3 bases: TGCGCCAGCAGCCAAGAAGGGGGGACAGGGGGTCGGCGGACGGGTAATTCACCCCTCCACTTT. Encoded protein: CASSQEGGTGGRRTGNSPLHF.

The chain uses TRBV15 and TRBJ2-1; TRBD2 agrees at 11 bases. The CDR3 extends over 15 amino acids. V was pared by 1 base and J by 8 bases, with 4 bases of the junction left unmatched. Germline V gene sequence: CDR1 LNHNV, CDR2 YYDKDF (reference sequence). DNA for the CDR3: TGTGCCACCAGCAGAGGACTAGCGGGAACCGATGAGCAGTTCTTC. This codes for CATSRGLAGTDEQFF.

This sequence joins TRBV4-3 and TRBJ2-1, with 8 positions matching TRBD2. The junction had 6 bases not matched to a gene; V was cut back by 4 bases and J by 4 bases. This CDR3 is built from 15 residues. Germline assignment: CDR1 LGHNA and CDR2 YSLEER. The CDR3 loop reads CASSPTTGGYNEQFF. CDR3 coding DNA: TGCGCCAGCAGCCCGACGACGGGAGGGTACAATGAGCAGTTCTTC.